The 4 T cell receptor beta chains given below trace back to one sample, sequenced in a study of T cells in Graves' hyperthyroidism and ophthalmopathy. TCR beta CDR3 region amplification was performed from RNA transcripts. Initially, a first-round RT-PCR of the TCR CDR3 employed the HTBI primer set. Each CDR3 protein is one row after TCRdb ran MiXCR on the multiplex PCR reads. The data contain 800,000 or so distinct CDR3 sequences, roughly 37% of them singletons. Source material: blood. The origin of the receptors is a man in his late teens or twenties with Graves' hyperthyroidism.

This clonotype was counted at least ten times. V is TRBV29-1 and J is TRBJ2-7, with D possibly being TRBD1 (5 bases). Germline lookup yields CDR1 SQVTM and CDR2 ANQGSEA. The CDR3 has 12 amino acids. Trimming shortened V by 4 bases and J by 2 bases, and 9 bases separated the two germline ends. Written as DNA, the CDR3 is TGCAGCGTTGTAGTAGGGGCCTACGAGCAGTACTTC. Translated: CSVVVGAYEQYF.

This clonotype was observed many times. V usage is TRBV4-3 and J usage is TRBJ1-1; D is unclear. V was clipped by 0 bases and J by 4 bases, with 6 bases between them. CDR1 is LGHNA, CDR2 YSLEER, per germline. The CDR3 covers 13 residues. The CDR3 DNA is TGCGCCAGCAGCCAAGAGGACGTCACTGAAGCTTTCTTT. This sequence encodes CASSQEDVTEAFF.

This clonotype was counted a few times. The V gene is TRBV7-2, the J gene TRBJ1-2; D unclear. V dropped 1 base and J dropped 5 bases, with 8 bases sitting between them. Germline loops: CDR1 SGHTA, CDR2 FQGNSA. The CDR3 contains 13 residues. The CDR3 DNA sequence: TGTGCCAGCAGCTTAGACGGGAAGTATGGCTACACCTTC. Translated, it gives CASSLDGKYGYTF.

The V call is TRBV5-5, the J call TRBJ1-1; D ambiguous. CDR1 and CDR2 from the germline V gene are SGHKS and YYEKEE (reference sequence). The ends were cut back, 10 bases at V and 5 bases at J, with 18 bases in the middle. The CDR3 consists of 13 residues. The CDR3, as DNA: TGTGCCTGGAGTGTATTACCCGTTACTGAAGCTTTCTTT. It codes for CAWSVLPVTEAFF.